These T cell receptor beta chains were read from a single sample in a study of T cell repertoires in cytomegalovirus infection. Their antigens remain unidentified. TCRdb reanalysed the reads using MiXCR and keeps one entry per CDR3 protein. The sample lists some 220,000 distinct CDR3 sequences; around two fifths were seen once. This specimen consisted of CD8+ T cells from cultured PBMCs, obtained from culture after CMV antigen stimulation. The receptor set was obtained from a human donor in good health (CMV status not recorded). Some clones in this sample may be carry-over from other donors' samples. Each CDR3 is given with its conserved first and last residue. The D gene is left open where the match is weak. Size tells how often a clone was seen (once, few, many) or the class of an expanded clone, and some rows leave it out.

DNA | CDR3 | V | size | J | D
TGCGCCAGCAGCCAGATAGGAGAGACCCAGTACTTC | CASSQIGETQYF | TRBV4-3 | . | TRBJ2-5 | .
TGTGCCAGCAGTTACTCAGGGGCCGATCGTGCCGGGGAGCTGTTTTTT | CASSYSGADRAGELFF | TRBV6-5 | . | TRBJ2-2 | .
TGTGCCAGCTTCAGAAGCGCTAGCTCCTACGAGCAGTACTTC | CASFRSASSYEQYF | TRBV27 | . | TRBJ2-7 | .
TGTGCCAGCAATCCCACAGCCGCGAACACCGGGGAGCTGTTTTTT | CASNPTAANTGELFF | TRBV27 | . | TRBJ2-2 | .
TGCGCCAGCAGCCCGTACACTAGCGGGAGTTTCACTGGGGAGCTGTTTTTT | CASSPYTSGSFTGELFF | TRBV4-1 | few | TRBJ2-2 | TRBD2
TGTGCCAGCAGCTTCCTCAGGGGGACGGGAAACACCATATATTTT | CASSFLRGTGNTIYF | TRBV7-2 | . | TRBJ1-3 | TRBD1
TGTGCCAGCAGCCTAAATGGGTTTCGTCTATCCTACGAGCAGTACTTC | CASSLNGFRLSYEQYF | TRBV11-1 | . | TRBJ2-7 | .
TGCGCCAGCGGTATCGGGCGCTACGAGCAGTACTTC | CASGIGRYEQYF | TRBV10-2 | . | TRBJ2-7 | .
TGTGCCAGCAGCCCGCCGCCGACAGGGACCCACACAGATACGCAGTATTTT | CASSPPPTGTHTDTQYF | TRBV7-9 | few | TRBJ2-3 | TRBD1
TGTGCCAGCAGTGAAAGCAAACAGGGTAGTGCGAGGGAGACCCAGTACTTC | CASSESKQGSARETQYF | TRBV25-1 | few | TRBJ2-5 | .
TGCAGTGCTAGACGACAGATGAACACTGAAGCTTTCTTT | CSARRQMNTEAFF | TRBV20-1 | . | TRBJ1-1 | .
TGTGCCAGCAGCTTTTTTAGCGGGAGGGCCGGAGATACGCAGTATTTT | CASSFFSGRAGDTQYF | TRBV5-4 | . | TRBJ2-3 | TRBD2
TGTGCCAGCAGCACTAGCGAGGCCGGGGAGCTGTTTTTT | CASSTSEAGELFF | TRBV7-6 | few | TRBJ2-2 | TRBD2
TGTGCCAGCAGTTTGGGATTCAGATCCTCCGAGCAGTACTTC | CASSLGFRSSEQYF | TRBV12-3/TRBV12-4 | . | TRBJ2-7 | .
TGTGCCAGCAGCTTAAACCAGGGACAGTTAAGAAAGACCCAGTACTTC | CASSLNQGQLRKTQYF | TRBV7-8 | many | TRBJ2-5 | TRBD1
TGTGCCAGCAGTTTCCTCGGACAGGGATTGAACACCGGGGAGCTGTTTTTT | CASSFLGQGLNTGELFF | TRBV27 | few | TRBJ2-2 | TRBD1
TGTGCCAGCAGCCGCGCCGCGGGGGGGCCAGATACGCAGTATTTT | CASSRAAGGPDTQYF | TRBV7-9 | . | TRBJ2-3 | TRBD2
TGCAGCGTTGGGGGTCTCGTTGACTCCTACAATGAGCAGTTCTTC | CSVGGLVDSYNEQFF | TRBV29-1 | few | TRBJ2-1 | .
TGTGCCAGCAGCCGACAGGGGGGCCTCACAGATACGCAGTATTTT | CASSRQGGLTDTQYF | TRBV7-3 | . | TRBJ2-3 | TRBD1
TGTGCCAGCAGGGGACAGGTATACGAGCAGTACTTC | CASRGQVYEQYF | TRBV2 | . | TRBJ2-7 | TRBD1
TGTGCCAGCAGCCAAGATCTGGGTCTCGGGGCCAACGTCCTGACTTTC | CASSQDLGLGANVLTF | TRBV3-1 | . | TRBJ2-6 | .
TGTGCCAGCAGCTTGCGCCTAGCGGGGAAAGAGACCCAGTACTTC | CASSLRLAGKETQYF | TRBV5-6 | . | TRBJ2-5 | TRBD2
TGTGCCAGCACCTCCTCTAAGTTGGAGACCCAGTACTTC | CASTSSKLETQYF | TRBV13 | . | TRBJ2-5 | .
TGTGCCAGCAGGAGCGGGAGTTTCTCCTACAATGAGCAGTTCTTC | CASRSGSFSYNEQFF | TRBV28 | few | TRBJ2-1 | TRBD2